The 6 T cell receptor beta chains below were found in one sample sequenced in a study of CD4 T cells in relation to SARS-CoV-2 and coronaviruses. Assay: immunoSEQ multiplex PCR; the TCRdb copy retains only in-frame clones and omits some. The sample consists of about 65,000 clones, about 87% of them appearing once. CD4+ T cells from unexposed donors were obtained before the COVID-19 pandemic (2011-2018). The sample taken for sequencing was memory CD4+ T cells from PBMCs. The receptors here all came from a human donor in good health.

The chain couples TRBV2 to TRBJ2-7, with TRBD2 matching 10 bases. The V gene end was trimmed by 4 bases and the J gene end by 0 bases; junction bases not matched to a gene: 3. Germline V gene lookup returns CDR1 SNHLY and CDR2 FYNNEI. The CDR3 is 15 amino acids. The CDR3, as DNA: TGTGCCAGCAGTGGACTAGCGGGTATCTCCTACGAGCAGTACTTC. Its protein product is CASSGLAGISYEQYF. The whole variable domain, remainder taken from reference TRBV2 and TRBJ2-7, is EPEVTQTPSHQVTQMGQEVILRCVPISNHLYFYWYRQILGQKVEFLVSFYNNEISEKSEIFDDQFSVERPDGSNFTLKIRSTKLEDSAMYFCASSGLAGISYEQYFGPGTRLTVT.

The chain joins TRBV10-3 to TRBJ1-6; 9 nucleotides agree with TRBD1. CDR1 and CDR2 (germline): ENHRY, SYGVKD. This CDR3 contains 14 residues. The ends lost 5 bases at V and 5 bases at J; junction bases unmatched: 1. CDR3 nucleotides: TGTGCCATCAGTAGGGACAGGGATAATTCACCCCTCCACTTT. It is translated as CAISRDRDNSPLHF.

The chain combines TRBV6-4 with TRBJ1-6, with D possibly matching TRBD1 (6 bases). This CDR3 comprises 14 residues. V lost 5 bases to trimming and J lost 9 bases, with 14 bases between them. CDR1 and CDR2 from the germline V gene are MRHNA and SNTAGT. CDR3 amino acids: CASSSGDSGSPLHF. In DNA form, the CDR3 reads TGTGCCAGCAGTTCAGGGGACTCTGGTTCACCCCTCCACTTT.

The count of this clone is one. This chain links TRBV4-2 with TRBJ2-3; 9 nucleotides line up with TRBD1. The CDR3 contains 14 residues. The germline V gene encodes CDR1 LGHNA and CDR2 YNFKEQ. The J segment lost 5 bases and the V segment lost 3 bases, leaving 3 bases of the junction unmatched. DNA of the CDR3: TGTGCCAGCAGCCAGGGACAGGGAAGAGATACGCAGTATTTT. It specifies CASSQGQGRDTQYF.

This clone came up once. The CDR3 protein is CASSTLGDYYGYTF. The CDR3 nucleotides read TGTGCCAGCAGCACCTTGGGAGACTACTATGGCTACACCTTC. This rearrangement joins TRBV3-1 (or the pseudogene TRBV3-2) to TRBJ1-2, with unresolved D. Per germline, CDR1 LGHDT and CDR2 YNNKEL (reference sequence). V lost 5 bases, J lost 3 bases, and 13 bases lay in between. The CDR3 totals 14 residues.

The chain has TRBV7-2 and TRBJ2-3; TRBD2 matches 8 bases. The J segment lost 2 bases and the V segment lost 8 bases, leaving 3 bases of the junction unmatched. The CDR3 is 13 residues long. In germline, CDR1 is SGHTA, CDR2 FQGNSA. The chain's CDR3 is CASRGGATDTQYF. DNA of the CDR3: TGTGCCAGCCGGGGGGGGGCCACAGATACGCAGTATTTT. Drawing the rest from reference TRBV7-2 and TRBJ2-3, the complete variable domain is GAGVSQSPSNKVTEKGKDVELRCDPISGHTALYWYRQSLGQGLEFLIYFQGNSAPDKSGLPSDRFSAERTGGSVSTLTIQRTQQEDSAVYLCASRGGATDTQYFGPGTRLTVL.